The 19 T cell receptor beta chains below all came from one sample that was sequenced in a study of blood T cell repertoires in COVID-19. Method: immunoSEQ multiplex PCR; TCRdb's copy keeps in-frame clones and lacks some. The profile shows roughly 200,000 clones, approximately 81% of them singletons. The specimen was peripheral blood. Receptors originate from a person between 65 and 79 years old with COVID-19, enrolled during active disease.

This clone was seen a single time. This sequence joins TRBV7-2 and TRBJ1-5; tentative D call: TRBD1 (5 bases). CDR3 size: 13 residues. Germline CDR1 SGHTA, CDR2 FQGNSA. Trimming removed 4 bases at V and 7 bases at J, with 11 bases between. DNA of the CDR3: TGTGCCAGCAGCTCTCCCGACAGACAGCCCCAGCATTTT. This gives the protein CASSSPDRQPQHF.

The chain employs TRBV4-1 and TRBJ2-1; 8 nucleotides match TRBD2. CDR1 and CDR2 (germline): MGHRA, YSYEKL. Losses at the gene ends were 4 bases for V and 10 bases for J; bases not matched to a gene: 6. This CDR3 has 13 residues. This chain's CDR3 is CASSPTQRGEQFF. CDR3 DNA: TGCGCCAGCAGCCCGACACAGCGGGGGGAGCAGTTCTTC.

The gene calls are TRBV19 and TRBJ2-7, with a tentative D call TRBD1 (6 bases). This CDR3 comprises 15 residues. CDR1 and CDR2 from the germline V gene are LNHDA and SQIVND (reference sequence). Between the trimmed V and J ends, which lost 0 bases and 2 bases, there was a span of 11 bases. The CDR3 DNA follows: TGTGCCAGTAGTATAGACGAGACAGGAACCTACGAGCAGTACTTC. Translating gives CASSIDETGTYEQYF.

V gene TRBV7-8 combines with J gene TRBJ1-4, with D perhaps TRBD1 (6 bases). The CDR3 runs 17 residues. V lost 2 bases and J 7 bases, leaving 20 bases between the germline ends. The germline V gene has CDR1 SGHVS and CDR2 FQNEAQ. The CDR3 nucleotides read TGTGCCAGCAGCTTATTGTCGGTCGGACAGTTGAGTGAAAAACTGTTTTTT. It yields the protein CASSLLSVGQLSEKLFF.

V is TRBV5-6 and J is TRBJ2-1; 11 nucleotides align to TRBD2. This CDR3 has 18 residues. Germline trimming cut 0 bases from V and 2 bases from J; bases unmatched to any gene: 7. Looked up from germline, CDR1 is SGHDT and CDR2 is YYEEEE. The CDR3 DNA reads as TGTGCCAGCAGCTTGGTAGGTAAACTAGCGGGAGCCTACAATGAGCAGTTCTTC. Protein product: CASSLVGKLAGAYNEQFF.

This clone was detected once. V and J are TRBV19 and TRBJ2-6, with D possibly TRBD2 on 5 matching bases. The CDR3 sequence is 17 residues long. V shed 6 bases and J shed 0 bases, with 15 bases lying between them. The germline CDR1 and CDR2 sequences are LNHDA and SQIVND (reference sequence). The CDR3 nucleotides read TGTGCCAGTAGAAGAGAGGGTTTGAGCTCTGGGGCCAACGTCCTGACTTTC. Its protein product is CASRREGLSSGANVLTF.

CDR3: CASSAGQNTEAFF. Written as DNA, the CDR3 is TGTGCCAGCAGCGCCGGACAGAACACTGAAGCTTTCTTT. The J gene is TRBJ1-1, the V gene TRBV5-4; tentative D call: TRBD1 (5 bases). Germline V gene sequence: CDR1 SGHNT, CDR2 YYREEE (reference sequence). Trimming took 4 bases from V and 1 from J, leaving 8 bases between them. The CDR3 sequence is 13 residues long.

The rearrangement joins TRBV5-4 to TRBJ1-1; the match to TRBD1 covers 10 bases. CDR3 size: 13 residues. Per the germline V gene, CDR1 is SGHNT and CDR2 is YYREEE (reference sequence). Unmatched junction bases numbered 5, after V lost 7 bases and J lost 5 bases. The CDR3 sequence is CASGQGGGTEAFF. The CDR3 nucleotides are TGTGCCAGCGGACAGGGGGGAGGGACTGAAGCTTTCTTT.

The gene calls are TRBV7-2 and TRBJ2-7; 11 positions agree with TRBD2. Per the germline V gene, CDR1 is SGHTA and CDR2 is FQGNSA. J gave up 3 bases and V 4 bases, and 8 bases lay outside the gene matches. This CDR3 region has 16 residues. CDR3: CASSSHTSGSFYEQYF. DNA of the CDR3: TGTGCCAGCAGCTCCCACACTAGCGGGAGTTTCTACGAGCAGTACTTC.

The V and J genes are TRBV11-2 and TRBJ2-1, with D possibly matching TRBD1 (6 bases). This CDR3 comprises 13 residues. Germline V gene data show CDR1 as SGHAT and CDR2 as FQNNGV. V shed 3 bases and J shed 5 bases, with 8 bases lying between them. The CDR3, as DNA: TGTGCCAGCAGCTTTGGGACAAACAATGAGCAGTTCTTC. As protein: CASSFGTNNEQFF. The whole variable domain, filled in from reference TRBV11-2 and TRBJ2-1, reads EAGVAQSPRYKIIEKRQSVAFWCNPISGHATLYWYQQILGQGPKLLIQFQNNGVVDDSQLPKDRFSAERLKGVDSTLKIQPAKLEDSAVYLCASSFGTNNEQFFGPGTRLTVL.

This chain joins TRBV14 and TRBJ2-6; D is unresolved. Trimming stripped 1 base from V and 0 bases from J, with 10 bases between. The length of the CDR3 is 17 residues. Per the germline V gene, CDR1 is SGHDN and CDR2 is FVKESK. CDR3 protein: CASSQVSRLSGANVLTF. The CDR3 coding sequence is TGTGCCAGCAGCCAAGTCTCCAGACTCTCTGGGGCCAACGTCCTGACTTTC.

The CDR3 nucleotides are TGTGCCAGCAGCCTAGGAAGACAGAAACACGGAAACACCATATATTTT. This gives the protein CASSLGRQKHGNTIYF. The chain combines TRBV7-8 with TRBJ1-3, with D possibly matching TRBD1 (5 bases). The CDR3 is 16 residues long. Germline CDR1 reads SGHVS; CDR2 reads FQNEAQ. Trimming pared 5 bases from V and 4 bases from J, leaving 18 bases between.

V is TRBV7-8 and J is TRBJ1-5; D possibly corresponds to TRBD1 (6 bases). Germline V gene data show CDR1 as SGHVS and CDR2 as FQNEAQ. V lost 5 bases and J 5 bases, leaving 13 bases between the germline ends. The CDR3 extends over 14 amino acids. The chain's CDR3 is CASSEGVAHQPQHF. The CDR3 nucleotides are TGTGCCAGCAGCGAGGGGGTCGCCCATCAGCCCCAGCATTTT.

On this clone itself: Different DNA sequences within this sample yield the same CDR3. The rearrangement links TRBV9 to TRBJ2-2, with D tentatively TRBD2 (6 bases). Germline CDR1 reads SGDLS; CDR2 reads YYNGEE. The CDR3 covers 13 residues. V lost 2 bases and J 5 bases, leaving 7 bases between the germline ends. The CDR3 nucleotides read TGTGCCAGCAGCGTGGGGGGAACCGGGGAGCTGTTTTTT. Amino acids: CASSVGGTGELFF. Based on the CDR3 plus reference TRBV9 and TRBJ2-2, the full variable domain is DSGVTQTPKHLITATGQRVTLRCSPRSGDLSVYWYQQSLDQGLQFLIQYYNGEERAKGNILERFSAQQFPDLHSELNLSSLELGDSALYFCASSVGGTGELFFGEGSRLTVL.

The V gene is TRBV12-3 or TRBV12-4, the J gene TRBJ2-5, with TRBD1 matching 8 bases. The CDR3 length is 13 residues. The ends lost 6 bases at V and 2 bases at J; junction bases unmatched: 2. The CDR3 DNA reads as TGTGCCAGCAGCTGGGACAGGCAAGAGACCCAGTACTTC. As protein: CASSWDRQETQYF.

This chain connects TRBV5-8 to TRBJ2-7, with a weak D call TRBD2 (5 bases). Per germline, CDR1 SGHTS and CDR2 YDEGEE. This CDR3 is built from 15 residues. The V end lost 6 bases, the J end lost 0 bases, and 16 bases lay between the germline ends. The CDR3 nucleotides are TGTGCCAGCATACGGAGGCAGCTGAGCTCCTACGAGCAGTACTTC. Translating gives CASIRRQLSSYEQYF.

Written as DNA, the CDR3 is TGTGCCACCAGCAGAGATGATAGCGGGGGAGAGACCCAGTACTTC. This translates into CATSRDDSGGETQYF. The chain uses TRBV15 and TRBJ2-5; 9 bases align to TRBD2. CDR3 length: 15 amino acids. From germline, CDR1 is LNHNV and CDR2 YYDKDF (reference sequence). Trimming cost V 0 bases and J 4 bases; bases outside gene matches: 3.

The CDR3, as DNA: TGTGCCAGCAGCTTCCAGCTCCAGGGGGCAACTAATGAAAAACTGTTTTTT. It encodes CASSFQLQGATNEKLFF. V is TRBV5-4 and J is TRBJ1-4, with 7 nucleotides matching TRBD1. V trimming: 2 bases; J trimming: 0 bases; junction bases outside the gene matches: 7. The V gene's germline CDR1 is SGHNT and CDR2 YYREEE (reference sequence). CDR3 length: 17 amino acids.

This clone has a single count. V is TRBV6-5 and J is TRBJ1-6; D not certain. V lost 5 bases and J 7 bases, leaving 12 bases between the germline ends. The length of the CDR3 is 14 residues. CDR1 and CDR2 from the germline V gene are MNHEY and SVGAGI. The CDR3 nucleotides read TGTGCCAGCAGTATAGTAATCAGGAATTCACCCCTCCACTTT. This translates into CASSIVIRNSPLHF.